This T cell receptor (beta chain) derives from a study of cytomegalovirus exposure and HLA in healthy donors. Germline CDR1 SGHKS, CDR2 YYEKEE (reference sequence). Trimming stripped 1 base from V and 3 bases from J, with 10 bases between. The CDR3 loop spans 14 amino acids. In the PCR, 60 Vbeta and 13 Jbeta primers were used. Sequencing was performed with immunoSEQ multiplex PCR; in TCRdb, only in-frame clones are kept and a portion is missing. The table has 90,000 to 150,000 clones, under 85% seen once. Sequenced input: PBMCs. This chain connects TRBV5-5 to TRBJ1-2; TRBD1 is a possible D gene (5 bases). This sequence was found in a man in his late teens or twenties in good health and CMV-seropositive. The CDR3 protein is CASSLKGSYYGYTF. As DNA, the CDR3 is TGTGCCAGCAGCTTGAAGGGGTCGTACTATGGCTACACCTTC.